This entry concerns a single T cell receptor (beta chain). The data derive from a study of blood T cell repertoires in COVID-19. Study-level background: The cDNA or gDNA used as material had been derived from T cells, B-cell-depleted T cells, or PBMCs.

Only in-frame clones appear in the TCRdb table, and some are missing; sequencing was by immunoSEQ multiplex PCR. The table has 250,000 to 350,000 clones, 70% to 90% seen once; the top ten hold around 6%. CDR1 is MNHEY and CDR2 is SVGAGI in the germline V gene. The CDR3 spans 13 residues. Trimming removed 8 bases from V and 6 bases from J; junction bases left unmatched: 7. The sequenced material came from PBMCs or T cells enriched from blood (not recorded which). This chain joins TRBV6-5 and TRBJ1-2; 9 bases match TRBD1. This TCR was sampled from a woman aged 25 to 39 who had recovered from COVID-19. The CDR3 nucleotides read TGTGCCAGCGGCCGGGACAGGGATAATGGCTACACCTTC. This gives the protein CASGRDRDNGYTF.